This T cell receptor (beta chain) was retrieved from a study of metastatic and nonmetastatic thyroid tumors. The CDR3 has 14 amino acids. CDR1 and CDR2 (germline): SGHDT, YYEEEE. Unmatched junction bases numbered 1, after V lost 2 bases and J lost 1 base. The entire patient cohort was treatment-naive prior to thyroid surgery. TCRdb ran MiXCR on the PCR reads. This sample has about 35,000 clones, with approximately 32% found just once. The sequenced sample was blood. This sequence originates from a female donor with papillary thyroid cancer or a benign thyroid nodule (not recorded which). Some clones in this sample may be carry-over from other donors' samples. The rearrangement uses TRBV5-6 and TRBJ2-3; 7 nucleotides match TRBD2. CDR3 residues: CASSFGGGTDTQYF. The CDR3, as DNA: TGTGCCAGCAGCTTTGGGGGGGGCACAGATACGCAGTATTTT.